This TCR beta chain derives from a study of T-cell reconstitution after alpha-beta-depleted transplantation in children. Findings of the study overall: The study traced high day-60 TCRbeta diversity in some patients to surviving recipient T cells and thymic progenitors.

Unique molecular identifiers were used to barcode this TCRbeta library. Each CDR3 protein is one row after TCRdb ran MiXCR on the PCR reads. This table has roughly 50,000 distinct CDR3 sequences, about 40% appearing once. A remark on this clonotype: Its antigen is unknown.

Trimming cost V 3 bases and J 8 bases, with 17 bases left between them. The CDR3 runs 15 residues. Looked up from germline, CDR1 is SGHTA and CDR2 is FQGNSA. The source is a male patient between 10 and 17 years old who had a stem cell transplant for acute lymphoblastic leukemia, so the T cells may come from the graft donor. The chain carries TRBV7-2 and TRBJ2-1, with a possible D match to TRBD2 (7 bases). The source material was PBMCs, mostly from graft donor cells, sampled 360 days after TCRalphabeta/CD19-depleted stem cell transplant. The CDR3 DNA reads TGTGCCAGCAGCTTCTTCCAGGGAGGGGGGTATGAGCAGTTCTTC. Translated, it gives CASSFFQGGGYEQFF. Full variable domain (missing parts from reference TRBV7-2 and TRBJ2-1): GAGVSQSPSNKVTEKGKDVELRCDPISGHTALYWYRQSLGQGLEFLIYFQGNSAPDKSGLPSDRFSAERTGGSVSTLTIQRTQQEDSAVYLCASSFFQGGGYEQFFGPGTRLTVL.